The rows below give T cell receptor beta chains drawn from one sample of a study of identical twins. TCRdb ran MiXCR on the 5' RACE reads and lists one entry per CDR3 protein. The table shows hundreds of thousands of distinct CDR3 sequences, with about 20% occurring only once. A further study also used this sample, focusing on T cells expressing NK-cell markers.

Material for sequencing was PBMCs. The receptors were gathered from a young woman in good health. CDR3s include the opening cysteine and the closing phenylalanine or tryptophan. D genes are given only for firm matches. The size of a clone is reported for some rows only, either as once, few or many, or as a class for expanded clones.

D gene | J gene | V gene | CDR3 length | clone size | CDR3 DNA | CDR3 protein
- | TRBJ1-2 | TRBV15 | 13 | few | TGTGCCACCAGCTTACAGGGAGACAGAAGCTACACCTTC | CATSLQGDRSYTF
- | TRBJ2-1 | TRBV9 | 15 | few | TGTGCCAGCAGCGGAGAGGGGGACGCCTTAGGTGAGCAGTTCTTC | CASSGEGDALGEQFF
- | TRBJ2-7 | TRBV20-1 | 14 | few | TGCAGTGCCCAACGGGGGCAGAGCGCCTACGAGCAGTACTTC | CSAQRGQSAYEQYF
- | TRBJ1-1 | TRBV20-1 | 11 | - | TGCAGTGCTAGGAGGGAGGCGGGGGCTTTCTTT | CSARREAGAFF
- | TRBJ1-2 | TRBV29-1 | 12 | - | TGCAGCGTCGGGGGGCAGATCTATGGCTACACCTTC | CSVGGQIYGYTF
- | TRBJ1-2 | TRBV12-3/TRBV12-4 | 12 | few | TGTGCCAGCAGTCCTCCTGGGGTGAAAAATACCTTC | CASSPPGVKNTF
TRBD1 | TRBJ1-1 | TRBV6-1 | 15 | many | TGTGCCAGCAGTCTCATGGACAGGGTGGGCACTGAAGCTTTCTTT | CASSLMDRVGTEAFF
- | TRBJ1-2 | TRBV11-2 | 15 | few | TGTGCCAGCAGCCCCACGGCCGGAGAATTTTATGGCTACACCTTC | CASSPTAGEFYGYTF
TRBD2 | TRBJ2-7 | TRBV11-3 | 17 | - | TGTGCCAGCAGCCCAAGGGGAGCGGGGGGAAATCCCTACGAGCAGTACTTC | CASSPRGAGGNPYEQYF
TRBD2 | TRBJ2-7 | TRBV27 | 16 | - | TGTGCCAGCAGTTTATACCCAGCGGGAACGTCCTACGAGCAGTACTTC | CASSLYPAGTSYEQYF
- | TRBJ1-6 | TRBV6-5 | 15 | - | TGTGCCAGCAGTAAGGGGACAACCGATCCTTCACCCCTCCACTTT | CASSKGTTDPSPLHF
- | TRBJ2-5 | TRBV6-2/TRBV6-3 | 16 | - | TGTGCCAGCAGTTACCCTCCACGGCCGGGGAAAGAGACCCAGTACTTC | CASSYPPRPGKETQYF
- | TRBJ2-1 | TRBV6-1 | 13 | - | TGTGCCAGCAGCCGGACTCCCATGAATGAGCAGTTCTTC | CASSRTPMNEQFF
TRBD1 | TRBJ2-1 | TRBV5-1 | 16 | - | TGCGCCAGCAGAGTCCCCGGACAGGGGCCCTACAATGAGCAGTTCTTC | CASRVPGQGPYNEQFF
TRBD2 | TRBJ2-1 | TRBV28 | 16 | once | TGTGCCAGCAGTATCACTAGCGGGAGGGCCATTGATGAGCAGTTCTTC | CASSITSGRAIDEQFF
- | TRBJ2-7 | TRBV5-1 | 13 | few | TGCGCCAGCAGCTTGGACTCGGGGTCCGAGCAGTACTTC | CASSLDSGSEQYF
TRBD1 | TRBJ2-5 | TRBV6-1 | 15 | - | TGTGCCAGCAGCGATCCCGGGACAGGGGAAGAGACCCAGTACTTC | CASSDPGTGEETQYF